A single sample gave rise to the 11 T cell receptor beta chains below, sequenced in a study of CD8+CD57+ T cells in acquired aplastic anemia. Genomic DNA templated the TCR beta VDJ and CDR3 profiling. Using its own MiXCR run on the reads, TCRdb lists one record per CDR3 protein. The sample consists of about 160,000 distinct CDR3 sequences, around half of them appearing once. Selection for sequencing was limited to patients who had shown CD8+CD57+ cell expansion by flow cytometry. The sequenced sample was sorted CD4+, CD8+, or CD8+CD57+ T cells (not recorded which) from PBMCs. These receptors all come from a human donor with aplastic anemia.

The chain carries TRBV2 and TRBJ2-1; TRBD1 matches at 8 bases. The J segment lost 7 bases and the V segment lost 7 bases, leaving 6 bases of the junction unmatched. CDR3 length: 13 amino acids. Germline V gives CDR1 SNHLY, CDR2 FYNNEI. As DNA, the CDR3 is TGTGCCAGCAACTTACAGGGGGGAAATGAGCAGTTCTTC. It is translated as CASNLQGGNEQFF.

This clonotype was counted between two and nine times. A read error may account for a junction end that differs from germline. This sequence joins TRBV10-1 and TRBJ2-3; tentatively, D is TRBD2 (5 bases). The DNA matches TRBJ2-7 better at its end, which makes the J call doubtful. The CDR3 loop spans 14 amino acids. Germline V gene data show CDR1 as WNHNN and CDR2 as SYGVQD (reference sequence). Here the CDR3 reads CASRSDPVDHEQYF. CDR3 coding DNA: TGTGCCAGTCGTAGCGACCCGGTGGACCACGAGCAGTACTTC.

The genes are TRBV20-1 and TRBJ2-3; D remains ambiguous. Germline assignment: CDR1 DFQATT and CDR2 SNEGSKA (reference sequence). V dropped 6 bases and J dropped 0 bases, with 19 bases sitting between them. This CDR3 spans 16 amino acids. As DNA, the CDR3 is TGCAGTGCCGTCCAGTTTTTTGGGGAAAGCACAGATACGCAGTATTTT. Translating it yields CSAVQFFGESTDTQYF.

V and J are TRBV24-1 and TRBJ1-5; D is uncertain. Germline V gene sequence: CDR1 KGHDR, CDR2 SFDVKD. Trimming pared 9 bases from V and 1 base from J, leaving 18 bases between. The CDR3 totals 16 residues. This CDR3 is CATLKYPLGSNQPQHF. The CDR3 DNA is TGTGCCACCCTAAAGTACCCCCTAGGAAGCAATCAGCCCCAGCATTTT.

Many counts were recorded for this clonotype. The rearrangement links TRBV12-3 or TRBV12-4 to TRBJ1-3, with D maybe TRBD1 (6 bases). V lost 10 bases and J lost 7, with 11 bases in between. The CDR3 runs 11 residues. CDR3 in amino acids: CAMGAGNTIYF. As DNA, the CDR3 is TGTGCCATGGGGGCCGGCAACACCATATATTTT.

The sample holds many counts of this clonotype. The J gene is TRBJ1-1, the V gene TRBV6-5; TRBD1 matches at 7 bases. There are 12 residues in the CDR3. V lost 9 bases and J lost 5; bases outside the gene matches: 6. CDR1 is MNHEY, CDR2 SVGAGI, per germline. Written as DNA, the CDR3 is TGTGCCAGTTACAGGGGTAAAACTGAAGCTTTCTTT. It is translated as CASYRGKTEAFF.

This clonotype showed up just a few times. The chain uses TRBV28 and TRBJ2-5, with D possibly being TRBD1 or TRBD2 (6 bases each). Deletions cut 6 bases from V and 5 bases from J, with 19 bases between. CDR1 and CDR2 (germline): MDHEN, SYDVKM. The CDR3 spans 15 residues. The CDR3 region has the DNA TGTGCCAGCAGGAACCTCAGGGGAGGAGCGGAGACCCAGTACTTC. Translating it yields CASRNLRGGAETQYF. Full variable domain (remainder filled in from reference TRBV28 and TRBJ2-5): DVKVTQSSRYLVKRTGEKVFLECVQDMDHENMFWYRQDPGLGLRLIYFSYDVKMKEKGDIPEGYSVSREKKERFSLILESASTNQTSMYLCASRNLRGGAETQYFGPGTRLLVL.

Concerning this clonotype itself: The junction departs from germline at one end; a sequencing error may be responsible. The genes are TRBV2 and TRBJ2-2; TRBD1 or TRBD2 may be the D gene (7 bases each). The germline CDR1 and CDR2 sequences are SNHLY and FYNNEI. The CDR3 length is 15 residues. The CDR3 sequence: CVSKREGAGTGELFF. CDR3 in DNA: TGCGTCAGCAAAAGGGAGGGGGCAGGAACCGGGGAGCTGTTTTTT.

This clonotype was counted at least ten times. This rearrangement joins TRBV6-1 to TRBJ1-6, with 7 bases fitting TRBD1. The CDR3 has 16 residues. V trimming: 3 bases; J trimming: 10 bases; junction bases outside the gene matches: 12. CDR1 and CDR2 (germline): MNHNS, SASEGT. This chain's CDR3 is CASSDRDRRTISPLHF. DNA for the CDR3: TGTGCCAGCAGTGACCGGGACAGACGTACAATATCACCCCTCCACTTT.

This clonotype was seen at least ten times. The chain has TRBV14 and TRBJ2-1; 10 bases line up with TRBD2. The CDR3 is made up of 17 amino acids. V was clipped by 2 bases and J by 3 bases; unmatched bases: 7. In germline, CDR1 is SGHDN, CDR2 FVKESK. CDR3 coding DNA: TGTGCCAGCAGCCAACTAGCGGGAGAAGCTAACTACAATGAGCAGTTCTTC. Translating gives CASSQLAGEANYNEQFF.

J is TRBJ1-1 and V is TRBV29-1, with D possibly matching TRBD1 (5 bases). Trimming stripped 5 bases from V and 5 bases from J, with 12 bases between. Germline V gives CDR1 SQVTM, CDR2 ANQGSEA. The CDR3 runs 12 residues. This CDR3 is CSVWQGGTEAFF. Here the CDR3 DNA reads TGCAGCGTTTGGCAGGGAGGGACTGAAGCTTTCTTT.